This T cell receptor beta chain was found in a study of cytomegalovirus exposure and HLA in healthy donors (dated by TCRdb to 2016 to 2017). Regarding the complete study: According to an earlier analysis of 450 to 650 of the donors, about 179 million T cells yielded over 100 million unique TCR beta sequences and 276 Gb of sequence data. An early release that covered some 640 HLA-typed donors contained approximately 300 gigabases of sequencing data and approximately 85 million unique TCR sequences. Of the approximately 400 genotyped donors, approximately 81% were placed in the genetic ancestry cluster associated with self-reported Caucasian donors. The aim of the study was to test whether cataloging public T cell receptors could identify signatures of past pathogen exposure. The study profiled the T cell repertoires of around 700 subjects by immunosequencing and related them to cytomegalovirus serostatus. Along with the roughly 700-subject first cohort, a separate validation cohort of over a hundred different subjects was used. To predict cytomegalovirus infection status, the study brought together high-throughput TCR immunosequencing, statistical association of individual TCRs with disease status, and machine learning. To study patterns of TCR occurrence, a later analysis re-analyzed previously published TCR beta repertoires from around 660 donors and added high-resolution HLA genotyping. Rather than using new phenotypic data, the later analysis identified candidate immune exposures from TCR beta sequences and from how often those sequences occurred across donors. An earlier analysis of roughly 600 of the donors used high-throughput TCR beta sequencing to judge whether each TCR beta V gene segment behaved as functional or pseudogenic. Donor age, sex, ethnicity and CMV serostatus were compiled alongside the repertoire data. A later genetic analysis used genome-wide SNP genotypes for about three fifths of the 666 donors, treating that subset as a discovery cohort. All discovery cohort repertoires had been generated using a single sequencing platform. Both class I and class II loci were covered by HLA typing, at four-digit resolution. The number of typed donors differed by locus: roughly 629-630 for A, B, C, DRB1 and DQB1; 522 for DQA1; 606 for DPA1; and roughly 470 for DPB1. About 5 DR-DQ haplotypes were handled as single units for association and clustering, since linkage in the cohort was strong. Across approximately 400 genotyped donors of the cohort, an average of about 240,000 unique TCR beta nucleotide sequences per donor were sequenced, and around 19% of those sequences were non-productive.

The research as a whole found: When HLA alleles, especially DR and DQ, strongly co-occurred, attributing TCR associations to individual alleles was difficult. A group of highly shared sequence variants was considered likely to be a technical artifact of the sequencing pipeline. A few of the identified cytomegalovirus-associated TCR beta chains were confirmed in vitro to be specific for cytomegalovirus antigens. Several of the top co-occurrence clusters appeared to be linked to parvovirus B19, influenza, CMV and Epstein-Barr virus, according to a later analysis. The authors suggested that the approach could potentially be extended to other disease states and immunological phenotypes. Broadly in line with IMGT annotations, most TCR beta V segments showed up in productive rearrangements about 90% or about 30% of the time in an earlier analysis of several hundred of the donors. This cohort had only TCR beta chains sequenced, and the lack of alpha or paired-chain data limited which features could be detected. The earlier analysis of 587 of the donors excluded around 17 rarely observed V segments, including chromosome 9 orphons, because counts were too low. A further reported finding was that TCR beta sequences accurately predicted the HLA-A and HLA-B alleles for most subjects in the first cohort. HLA typing was unavailable for some donors at each locus, so association tests used only the typed subset. Correlated functional status among segregating V segments might reflect linkage disequilibrium, but an unknown experimental factor could not be ruled out. Roughly uniform sequencing depth across donors was assumed in presence/absence analyses, although this assumption may not hold. According to a later analysis, most CMV-associated TCR beta chains appeared to be HLA-restricted, and the HLA associations seemed to be driven largely by CMV exposure. Most TCR sequences were observed very rarely across donors, whereas some public TCRs were present in many individuals. In both the original and validation cohorts, the classifier was reported to diagnose cytomegalovirus status with high specificity and sensitivity. According to a later analysis, TCR association rates differed among HLA loci, with DRB1 alleles showing the most associated TCRs and HLA-C alleles showing the fewest. Immune exposure information for the cohort was limited to CMV serostatus. An association between a missense DCLRE1C variant and V-gene and J-gene trimming of TCR beta chains was found in a later genetic analysis and replicated in an independent cohort. According to a later genetic analysis, donors in an Asian-associated ancestry cluster had fewer N-insertions in productive TCRs than the roughly 700-donor mean. The study gave a list of about 150 TCR beta chains associated with cytomegalovirus. In a later analysis, HLA-associated TCR beta chains were found to be more clonally expanded and to have lower generation probabilities than equally common non-associated chains. Some IMGT-functional V segments, including TRBV6-2 and TRBV6-3, could not be distinguished by the 87-base-pair reads and were therefore excluded. At a false discovery rate of 0.05, a later analysis linked roughly 17,000 TCR beta sequences to specific HLA alleles.

The cohort consisted of some 670 healthy bone marrow donors. At the time of sampling, all cohort members were nominally healthy, though unrecorded immune exposures were likely present. The donor was CMV seropositive and belonged to the group of some 290 seropositive cohort members. A peripheral blood sample was provided by each donor, and peripheral blood mononuclear cells were used for TCR beta sequencing. The Qiagen DNeasy Blood Extraction Kit was used to extract genomic DNA from the blood cell samples. Libraries were made using the immunoSEQ multiplex PCR assay. For the multiplex PCR, a mixture combining 60 forward primers for TCR Vbeta segments and 13 reverse primers for TCR Jbeta segments was used. Amplification of the CDR3 region of rearranged TCR beta genes was performed with a multiplex PCR assay on genomic DNA. Amplified TCR beta libraries were sequenced as 87-base-pair reads on the Illumina HiSeq System. Per the authors' processing: A later analysis counted some 80 million unique TCR beta chains across the 500 to 850 repertoires, and some 11 million of these chains were shared by at least two donors. Raw reads were error-corrected and collapsed into unique sequences by a nearest-neighbor algorithm in which closely related sequences were merged to remove PCR and sequencing errors. Alignment of CDR3 sequences to IMGT reference sequences was used to assign V, D and J gene segments. For a sequence to be retained, a match of at least six nucleotides was required to both a V gene segment and a J gene segment. A rearrangement was called productive if the CDR3 had no stop codons and remained in frame with V and J, and every other rearrangement was called non-productive. CDR3 was defined according to IMGT convention as the region running from the second conserved V-encoded cysteine to the conserved J-encoded phenylalanine. The earlier analysis of more than 450 of the donors excluded sequences that lacked an unambiguous match to a single V gene segment. An earlier analysis of some 500 of the donors classified V segments as functional when productive rearrangements were above 56.7% and as segregating when the standard deviation between donors was above 5%. A statistical classification framework was built to diagnose cytomegalovirus status from the catalog of TCR beta chain sequences. In a later analysis, V and J genes were assigned by comparing TCR nucleotide sequences against IMGT/GENE-DB human TR gene sequences. In a later analysis, CDR3 sequences and most-parsimonious VDJ recombination scenarios were assigned using the TCRdist pipeline. In a later analysis, each TCR beta chain was defined by its CDR3 amino acid sequence together with its V-gene family, and reads without a unique V-gene family were excluded. A later analysis removed 500 to 650 highly shared, low-generation-probability nucleotide sequences to deal with suspected cross-contamination and a sequencing artifact. A later analysis calculated a clonal expansion index for each public chain from normalized within-repertoire ranks of inferred template counts. A later analysis computed generation probabilities with a VDJ recombination model fitted to out-of-frame rearrangements, and checked the results against IGoR. In a later analysis, hypergeometric tests were used to score TCR-TCR, TCR-HLA and TCR-CMV co-occurrence, with a repertoire-size bias correction applied to TCR pairs. False discovery rates were estimated in a later analysis by permuting HLA or CMV assignments 20 times. In a later analysis, co-occurring TCRs were grouped with DBSCAN, and TCRdist sequence similarity was added when clustering was performed within HLA-allele-positive subsets. Co-occurrence clustering excluded repertoires with fewer than 30,000 or more than 120,000 public chains, plus five with anomalous nucleotide sharing. Sourced from immuneACCESS, this table was stored by TCRdb with only in-frame sequences that have V and J called. A share of the clones is absent; for the studies checked, an unresolved V gene accounts for under half, and the remainder has no known explanation. The DNA was the basis for D and trimming; V, J and clone size are from that table. The sample table records 150,000 to 200,000 clones. The top ten hold 0.7% to 0.8% of the sample.

The germline V gene encodes CDR1 SGHAT and CDR2 FQNNGV. The germline V and J ends show losses of 5 bases and 5 bases respectively, and no gene match explains 8 bases of the junction. CDR3 length: 15 amino acids, cysteine to phenylalanine. The only DNA kept is the CDR3, 45 bases in frame from the first base. A remark on this clone: Its antigen remains undetermined.

Sequences were obtained from PBMCs. The sequence is built from TRBV11-2 and TRBJ2-2, and TRBD2 aligns with 7 junction nucleotides. The receptor's source is a woman younger than 35 in good health and CMV-seropositive. The CDR3 protein sequence reads: CASSPGGRPTGELFF. The nucleotide sequence reads as follows: TGTGCCAGCAGCCCGGGCGGGAGACCTACCGGGGAGCTGTTTTTT. Supplemented by the reference TRBV11-2 and TRBJ2-2 proteins around the CDR3, the complete variable domain is EAGVAQSPRYKIIEKRQSVAFWCNPISGHATLYWYQQILGQGPKLLIQFQNNGVVDDSQLPKDRFSAERLKGVDSTLKIQPAKLEDSAVYLCASSPGGRPTGELFFGEGSRLTVL.